The entry below describes one T cell receptor beta chain. Antigen: not known. The CDR3 has 17 residues. Germline V lookup: CDR1 SEHNR, CDR2 FQNEAQ (reference sequence). Trimming cost V 5 bases and J 7 bases; bases outside gene matches: 10. The investigators reverse transcribed all of the isolated RNA, so they sequenced expressed TCRB transcripts. TCRdb's copy holds only in-frame clones and misses some; the assay was immunoSEQ multiplex PCR. The data contain 250,000 to 300,000 clones, 14% of them seen just once; the ten biggest clones take up more than 0.015%. The sample is drawn from a study of beta chain features in type 1 diabetes. Whole-study findings and limits: Among patients with Type 1 diabetes, TCRB CDR3s were moderately but significantly shorter in every one of the four CD4+ subsets.

The V and J genes are TRBV7-9 and TRBJ2-1; TRBD2 aligns across 14 bases. This sequence was found in a man aged 30-40 years with type 1 diabetes. Sequencing input: naive CD4+ T cells from blood. CDR3 in amino acids: CASSATWGTSGRNEQFF. CDR3 bases: TGTGCCAGCAGCGCGACGTGGGGGACTAGCGGGAGAAATGAGCAGTTCTTC.